This T cell receptor (beta chain) was found in a study of T cells in Graves' hyperthyroidism and ophthalmopathy. RNA transcripts provided the source from which TCR beta CDR3 regions were amplified. A first-round RT-PCR of the TCR CDR3 used the HTBI primer set. TCRdb re-called the multiplex PCR reads with MiXCR, one entry per CDR3 protein. The sample carries over 650,000 distinct CDR3 sequences, about 17% recorded once. The CDR3 length is 17 residues. The J segment lost 2 bases and the V segment lost 2 bases, leaving 4 bases of the junction unmatched. Germline V gene lookup returns CDR1 SGHTA and CDR2 FQGNSA.

The sequenced sample consisted of blood. The origin of this receptor is a young man with Graves' hyperthyroidism. J is TRBJ1-6 and V is TRBV7-2; 9 bases agree with TRBD1. CDR3 sequence (DNA): TGTGCCAGCAGCTTAATGGGACAGGGCCCCTATAATTCACCCCTCCACTTT. It encodes CASSLMGQGPYNSPLHF.